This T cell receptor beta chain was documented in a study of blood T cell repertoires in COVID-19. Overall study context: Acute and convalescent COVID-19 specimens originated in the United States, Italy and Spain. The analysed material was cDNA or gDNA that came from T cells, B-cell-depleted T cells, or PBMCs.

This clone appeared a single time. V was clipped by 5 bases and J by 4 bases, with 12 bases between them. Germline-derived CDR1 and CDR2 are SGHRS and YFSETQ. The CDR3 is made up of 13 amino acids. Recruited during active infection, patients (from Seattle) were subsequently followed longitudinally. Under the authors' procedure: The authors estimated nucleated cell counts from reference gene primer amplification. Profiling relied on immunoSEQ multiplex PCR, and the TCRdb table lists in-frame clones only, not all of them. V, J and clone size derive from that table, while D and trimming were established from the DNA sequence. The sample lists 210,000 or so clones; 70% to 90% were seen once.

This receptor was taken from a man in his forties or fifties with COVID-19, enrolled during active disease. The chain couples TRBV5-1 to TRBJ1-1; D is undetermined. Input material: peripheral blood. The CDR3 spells CASRDIGGTEAFF. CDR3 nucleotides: TGCGCCAGCAGAGACATAGGTGGCACTGAAGCTTTCTTT.